This entry features one T cell receptor (beta chain) sequence. This clonotype was counted between two and nine times. Its antigen is still unknown. No per-base quality is available; no much larger clone lies one base away. The library was made by UMI-ligation and nested PCR. Four rounds of PCR, run with the SP2 primer together with nested alpha and beta constant region primers, were used to amplify the ligated cDNA. For the blood and skin samples, TCR RNA was reverse transcribed with SuperScript IV using primers for the alpha and beta constant regions. Using T4 RNA ligase 1, an oligonucleotide carrying both the Illumina SP2 primer and a UMI was ligated onto the 3' end of the cDNA. To prevent hairpin formation, the 12-nucleotide UMI was made up of two random hexamers with an eight-base spacer between them. From the second PCR onward, the TCR alpha and beta chain libraries were handled separately, and dual indexing was used for multiplexing. After pooling, the indexed libraries were analyzed by capillary electrophoresis and sequenced on either an Illumina MiSeq or NextSeq. PhiX DNA at roughly 4.5-7.5% was added to the libraries to raise base diversity and improve cluster recognition. Per the authors' processing: Demultiplexor extracted UMIs from read 2, combined them with read 1 TCR sequence, and split reads by sample indices. Decombinator identified V and J genes and V-J junctions and gave each TCR a five-part identifier that included V and J deletions. Collapsinator used UMIs to correct sequencing errors and PCR amplification heterogeneity, producing a UMI-based abundance for each TCR. CDR3Translator turned identifiers into nucleotide sequence, translated the nucleotide sequence into amino acids, and pulled out CDR3 regions based on terminal motifs. After normalization to the amount of input RNA, error-corrected alpha and beta TCR counts from blood and skin were compared. TCRdb reran the public reads through fastp at Q25 and MiXCR, keeping productive beta chains. Every entry covers one CDR3 protein and lists the most common genes and DNA from its rows. None of the V and J calls come from the authors' own analysis; TCRdb made them. The table for this sample lists more than 13,000 distinct CDR3 sequences; more than 4.5% of them were counted only once. Jointly, the top ten make up under 9.5% of the sample.

This entry belongs to a study of naive and memory T cell subsets (dated by TCRdb to 2016 to 2017). With respect to the entire study: According to the figure summarizing the samples, there were approximately 10 blood donors, 7 tuberculin skin test biopsies and 3 saline control biopsies. PCR2 was typically run as a SYBR Green qPCR and stopped at a set threshold, although low-input samples could use end-point PCR of roughly 6 cycles instead. Skin biopsies were collected from tuberculin skin test sites or from saline-injected control sites and were processed for RNA extraction as previously described.

Interpreted using the paper, the treatment or condition label stands for: skin biopsy from PPD injection site in Mantoux-positive individual. The study reported a robust and sensitive protocol to amplify, sequence and analyze TCRs, based on 3' ligation of a UMI-containing oligonucleotide to TCR cDNA. The tuberculin skin test biopsies were taken from PPD-injected sites in individuals who had a positive Mantoux test. Total RNA was used without cell sorting and was treated with RQ1 DNase before reverse transcription, with a target input of 1 to 1000 ng. Skin biopsy and whole blood libraries were made to test pipeline robustness in samples where T cells form a minority population. Reading the germline V gene gives CDR1 SGHTA and CDR2 FQGTGA. At the junction V is shortened by 4 bases and J by 1 base, with 13 bases in between. Including cysteine and phenylalanine, the CDR3 has 15 amino acids. CDR3 DNA is the only sequence kept; it has 45 bases, read in frame from the first base.

Summary of the overall study and its limitations: The potential sensitivity of the RNA-based method to TCR transcript changes with T cell activation and differentiation was acknowledged. TCR sequences were reportedly obtained from both types of skin biopsy, with many more TCRs found at tuberculin skin test sites. The paper did not give details on skin biopsy collection and RNA processing but referred to earlier studies for those details. The larger number of TCRs at tuberculin skin test sites was interpreted as T cell infiltration of a delayed type IV hypersensitivity reaction.

The sequencing used skin, collected from a tuberculin skin test site. Recombination connected TRBV7-3 to TRBJ1-1, with TRBD1 as a weak D call on 5 bases. This sequence was found in an adult in good health. This receptor has the CDR3 CASSSSGTQNTEAFF. The DNA reads as follows: TGTGCCAGCAGCTCCTCCGGGACCCAGAACACTGAAGCTTTCTTT.